These T cell receptor beta chains were read from a single sample in a study of control samples from healthy donors and cancer patients. Profiling relied on immunoSEQ multiplex PCR, and the TCRdb table lists in-frame clones only, not all of them. The sample lists about 55,000 clones; approximately 96% were seen once. Sequencing was done on a sample of blood. Source of these receptors: a woman aged 30 to 39 in good health. Each CDR3 is given with its conserved first and last residue. A D gene is named only where the DNA matches it firmly. Clone size is not always given. Where it is, it says once, few, many or a class for expanded clones.

d_call,j_call,clone_size,v_call,cdr3_aa,cdr3_nt
.,TRBJ1-1,.,TRBV4-1,CASSQEPGAVNTEAFF,TGCGCCAGCAGCCAAGAACCCGGGGCAGTGAACACTGAAGCTTTCTTT
.,TRBJ2-1,.,TRBV6-1,CASSERFGREPSYNEQFF,TGTGCCAGCAGTGAGAGGTTTGGGCGCGAACCTTCCTACAATGAGCAGTTCTTC
.,TRBJ1-6,.,TRBV6-1,CASSERAGRPVEPLHF,TGTGCCAGCAGTGAAAGGGCAGGGCGACCGGTAGAACCCCTCCACTTT
.,TRBJ2-1,.,TRBV27,CASRFGEGPKQFF,TGTGCCAGCAGATTCGGGGAAGGGCCAAAGCAGTTCTTC
.,TRBJ1-4,.,TRBV6-6,CASSGREKLFF,TGTGCCAGCAGTGGTAGGGAAAAACTGTTTTTT
TRBD1,TRBJ2-3,.,TRBV10-3,CAISPGQAGADTQYF,TGTGCCATCAGCCCCGGACAGGCAGGCGCAGATACGCAGTATTTT
.,TRBJ2-6,.,TRBV4-1,CASSPSSGANVLTF,TGCGCCAGCAGCCCGAGCTCTGGGGCCAACGTCCTGACTTTC
TRBD2,TRBJ2-3,.,TRBV28,CASSLGVASGTSTDTQYF,TGTGCCAGCAGTTTAGGGGTGGCTAGCGGAACTAGCACAGATACGCAGTATTTT
.,TRBJ2-2,once,TRBV9,CASSAASGANTGELFF,TGTGCCAGCAGCGCCGCATCCGGGGCAAACACCGGGGAGCTGTTTTTT
TRBD1,TRBJ2-7,.,TRBV2,CASDRGTGIYEQYF,TGTGCCAGCGATCGTGGGACAGGAATCTACGAGCAGTACTTC
TRBD1,TRBJ1-1,.,TRBV7-8,CASSYRHPGQLNTEAFF,TGTGCCAGCAGCTACAGGCACCCGGGACAGCTGAACACTGAAGCTTTCTTT
.,TRBJ1-1,.,TRBV28,CASKNGYVTEAFF,TGTGCCAGCAAGAACGGGTACGTGACTGAAGCTTTCTTT
.,TRBJ2-5,.,TRBV19,CASSKDSQETQYF,TGTGCCAGTAGTAAAGACAGCCAAGAGACCCAGTACTTC
TRBD1,TRBJ2-1,.,TRBV11-2,CASSLDWGQSSYNEQFF,TGTGCCAGCAGCTTAGATTGGGGACAGTCCTCCTACAATGAGCAGTTCTTC
TRBD1,TRBJ1-1,.,TRBV19,CAARDRENTEAFF,TGTGCCGCGCGGGACAGGGAGAACACTGAAGCTTTCTTT
.,TRBJ1-1,.,TRBV28,CASSFEGGRTEAFF,TGTGCCAGCAGTTTCGAGGGGGGACGCACTGAAGCTTTCTTT
.,TRBJ2-7,.,TRBV27,CASSLSFGTPYEQYF,TGTGCCAGCAGTTTATCGTTCGGGACACCCTACGAGCAGTACTTC
.,TRBJ2-7,.,TRBV4-1,CASSQVQGDSYEQYF,TGCGCCAGCAGCCAAGTGCAGGGTGATTCCTACGAGCAGTACTTC
TRBD2,TRBJ2-3,once,TRBV3-1/TRBV3-2,CASRWGLAATDTQYF,TGTGCCAGCAGGTGGGGACTAGCGGCAACAGATACGCAGTATTTT
.,TRBJ2-7,.,TRBV6-2/TRBV6-3,CASSYSTQGGSNEQYF,TGTGCCAGCAGTTACTCGACTCAGGGGGGGTCCAACGAGCAGTACTTC
.,TRBJ2-7,.,TRBV30,CAWSKTPSYEQYF,TGTGCCTGGTCAAAAACCCCCTCCTACGAGCAGTACTTC
.,TRBJ2-5,.,TRBV5-6,CASSPGFQETQYF,TGTGCCAGCAGCCCGGGATTTCAAGAGACCCAGTACTTC
.,TRBJ2-2,once,TRBV29-1,CSVYSGNTGELFF,TGCAGCGTTTATAGCGGAAACACCGGGGAGCTGTTTTTT
TRBD1,TRBJ2-7,.,TRBV9,CASSGGTGNEQYF,TGTGCCAGCAGCGGGGGGACAGGGAACGAGCAGTACTTC
TRBD2,TRBJ2-5,.,TRBV2,CASSDLITWSPSGVPSGETQYF,TGTGCCAGCAGTGACTTGATTACGTGGTCTCCTAGCGGGGTACCAAGTGGGGAGACCCAGTACTTC
TRBD2,TRBJ2-3,.,TRBV10-3,CAIGLAGVTDTQYF,TGTGCCATAGGACTAGCGGGAGTCACAGATACGCAGTATTTT
.,TRBJ2-7,.,TRBV5-5,CASSFSGSPYEQYF,TGTGCCAGCAGCTTTAGCGGCAGCCCCTACGAGCAGTACTTC
.,TRBJ2-3,.,TRBV12-3/TRBV12-4,CASGGGTQYF,TGTGCCAGCGGTGGTGGTACGCAGTATTTT
.,TRBJ1-4,.,TRBV30,CAWSGGSRGRNEKLFF,TGTGCCTGGAGTGGGGGGTCACGGGGTAGAAATGAAAAACTGTTTTTT